This T cell receptor (beta chain) was obtained from a study of cytomegalovirus exposure and HLA in healthy donors. In the study overall: Drawn from HLA-typed donors, about 82 million unique TCRs were held in an early data release. Whole-study findings and limits: Most CMV-associated TCR beta chains appeared HLA-restricted in a later analysis. Earlier analysis yielded a pattern in which most TCR beta V segments were productive about 87% or about 30% of the time. Reports indicated that the classifier achieved high specificity and sensitivity in diagnosing cytomegalovirus status.

PCR used 60 Vbeta primers and 13 Jbeta primers. Measured with immunoSEQ multiplex PCR; TCRdb has only the in-frame clones, and not every one. This table has 160,000 or so clones, about 80% appearing once. A word on this clone: Its antigen is undetermined.

The CDR3 is 12 amino acids. V lost 5 bases, J lost 5 bases, and 6 bases lay in between. Per the germline V gene, CDR1 is SGHTA and CDR2 is FQGNSA. This TCR came from a woman in her forties or fifties in good health and CMV-seronegative. Sequencing was done on a sample of PBMCs. The chain employs TRBV7-2 and TRBJ2-2; unclear D gene. The CDR3: CASSDETGELFF. The CDR3 DNA sequence: TGTGCCAGCAGCGATGAGACCGGGGAGCTGTTTTTT.